The clone carrying this T cell receptor beta chain was seen more than once but under ten times. This specimen belongs to a study of sequential checkpoint blockade in melanoma. Across the whole study: Arm A got nivolumab then ipilimumab; arm B the reverse, 1:1.

The repertoire was sequenced with immunoSEQ multiplex PCR; TCRdb's copy has only in-frame clones and lacks some. The sample shows thousands of clones, roughly 80% of them seen only once. This CDR3 comprises 17 residues. V was trimmed by 0 bases and J by 4 bases, leaving 13 bases between them. Treatment: randomized to nivolumab then ipilimumab (arm A) or the reverse (arm B). PBMC sorting kept live CD3+CD8+ cells without CD19 or CD56. Source: CD8+ T cells sorted from blood (inferred from file names), taken from a patient given nivolumab and ipilimumab in sequence. This receptor was obtained from a human donor with melanoma. V gene TRBV23-1 combines with J gene TRBJ1-6; D is possibly TRBD1 (5 bases). TRBV23-1 is filed as an ORF, its function uncertain. Written as DNA, the CDR3 is TGCGCCAGCAGTCAATCGTGGGGGGGTTTGTATAATTCACCCCTCCACTTT. As protein: CASSQSWGGLYNSPLHF.